The 27 T cell receptor beta chains presented below share a single source sample, sequenced in a study of regulatory T cells in long-lasting Graves disease. Building of the TCR beta libraries involved iRepertoire HTBI primers and Arm-PCR of CDR3 regions. TCRdb re-called the multiplex PCR reads through MiXCR, storing one row per CDR3 protein. Among 500,000 to 700,000 distinct CDR3 sequences, 30% were seen once, and the ten largest hold around 40%. The time point: persistent/refractory GD, antithyroid drugs over 5 years with positive TRAb. Preparation of the TCR library used RNA extracted from PBMCs. Sequenced material: peripheral blood mononuclear cells (PBMCs), taken when the disease was refractory, from a patient treated with antithyroid drugs. Source of these receptors: a female donor with Graves disease.

This clonotype showed up many times. This chain connects TRBV12-3 or TRBV12-4 to TRBJ1-5; unclear D gene. The CDR3 spans 14 residues. V was trimmed by 6 bases and J by 5 bases, leaving 14 bases between them. CDR3: CASSPVQRDQPQHF. Written as DNA, the CDR3 is TGTGCCAGCAGCCCGGTCCAGCGGGATCAGCCCCAGCATTTT.

The chain has TRBV20-1 and TRBJ1-2; 10 bases match TRBD1. The CDR3 runs to 12 residues. J gave up 8 bases and V 6 bases, and 6 bases lay outside the gene matches. CDR1 is DFQATT, CDR2 SNEGSKA, per germline (reference sequence). The CDR3 DNA reads TGCAGTGCAACGGACAGGGGGGGCGGCTACACCTTC. This translates into CSATDRGGGYTF.

The chain recombines TRBV10-3 with TRBJ1-5, with D unclear. Trimming took 6 bases from V and 0 from J, leaving 6 bases between them. This CDR3 has 13 residues. Germline lookup yields CDR1 ENHRY and CDR2 SYGVKD. The DNA for the CDR3 is TGTGCCATCAGCCCCAATAGCAATCAGCCCCAGCATTTT. Translating gives CAISPNSNQPQHF.

The genes are TRBV20-1 and TRBJ2-5; 8 positions agree with TRBD2. V was clipped by 6 bases and J by 5 bases; unmatched bases: 14. Germline CDR1 DFQATT, CDR2 SNEGSKA (reference sequence). The CDR3 loop spans 15 amino acids. Here the CDR3 reads CSADFHSGSGETQYF. The CDR3 bases are TGCAGTGCCGACTTTCACAGCGGGAGTGGGGAGACCCAGTACTTC.

This clonotype showed up just once. V is TRBV7-3 and J is TRBJ2-5; D gene ambiguous. V lost 5 bases and J lost 4, with 17 bases in between. The CDR3 extends over 15 amino acids. Germline V gives CDR1 SGHTA, CDR2 FQGTGA. The CDR3 is CASSVSSLTVETQYF. CDR3 DNA: TGTGCCAGCAGCGTATCCAGCCTTACGGTAGAGACCCAGTACTTC.

CDR3 nucleotides: TGTGCCATCAGTCCTTTCACTGGGACAGGGGTCACTGAAGCTTTCTTT. Residues: CAISPFTGTGVTEAFF. The V call is TRBV10-3, the J call TRBJ1-1; 10 bases match TRBD1. This CDR3 is built from 16 residues. After removal of 5 bases from V and 4 bases from J, the junction contained 10 bases not matched to a gene. The germline gives CDR1 ENHRY, CDR2 SYGVKD.

There are a few counts of this clonotype. The CDR3 reads CASSSLQGAGSQPQHF. In nucleotides, the CDR3 is TGTGCCAGCAGTTCCCTTCAGGGGGCGGGTAGTCAGCCCCAGCATTTT. The rearrangement joins TRBV28 to TRBJ1-5; 8 bases are a match to TRBD1. This CDR3 has 16 amino acids. Germline CDR1 is MDHEN and CDR2 is SYDVKM. V lost 4 bases to trimming and J lost 6 bases; unmatched junction nucleotides: 11.

This chain links TRBV29-1 with TRBJ1-4, with D unresolved. CDR1 is SQVTM and CDR2 is ANQGSEA in the germline V gene. The V and J ends lost 3 bases and 0 bases respectively, with 8 bases between them. CDR3 length: 14 residues. CDR3 sequence reads: CSVEGSSTNEKLFF. CDR3 nucleotides: TGCAGCGTTGAGGGTTCTTCAACTAATGAAAAACTGTTTTTT.

This clonotype has more than one count but fewer than ten. The V call is TRBV29-1, the J call TRBJ2-5; D call uncertain. This CDR3 has 12 residues. V was trimmed by 6 bases and J by 7 bases, leaving 15 bases between them. Germline loops: CDR1 SQVTM, CDR2 ANQGSEA. The CDR3 coding sequence is TGCAGCGTGGGGATCGGTCCCGGGACCCAGTACTTC. Translating it yields CSVGIGPGTQYF.

This clonotype was recorded only once. This sequence joins TRBV10-2 and TRBJ1-5; D is unclear. Germline values: CDR1 WSHSY, CDR2 SAAADI. Trimming shortened V by 0 bases and J by 7 bases, and 13 bases separated the two germline ends. The CDR3 contains 15 residues. This CDR3 reads CASSESMLNVQPQHF. As DNA, the CDR3 is TGCGCCAGCAGTGAGTCGATGTTAAATGTGCAGCCCCAGCATTTT.

The chain carries TRBV30 and TRBJ1-2; 9 positions match TRBD1. This CDR3 spans 12 amino acids. Trimming removed 3 bases from V and 8 bases from J; junction bases left unmatched: 4. Germline CDR1 GTSNPN, CDR2 SVGIG (reference sequence). The CDR3: CAWSPDRGGYTF. As DNA, the CDR3 is TGTGCCTGGAGCCCGGACAGGGGCGGCTACACCTTC.

This clonotype was counted only a few times. The genes are TRBV30 and TRBJ1-4, with no clear D. Trimming pared 1 base from V and 8 bases from J, leaving 14 bases between. Germline V CDR1 and CDR2: GTSNPN, SVGIG (reference sequence). This CDR3 region has 14 residues. Written as DNA, the CDR3 is TGTGCCTGGAGTGGCGGGATTTTCTCGGAAAAACTGTTTTTT. Its translation is CAWSGGIFSEKLFF.

There are many counts of this clonotype. The chain carries TRBV6-2 or TRBV6-3 and TRBJ2-5; maybe TRBD2 (5 bases). Between the trimmed V and J ends, which lost 5 bases and 5 bases, there was a span of 21 bases. Germline V CDR1 and CDR2: MNHEY, SVGEGT. The CDR3 runs 16 residues. This CDR3 reads CASSRDPGMSWETQYF. CDR3 DNA sequence: TGTGCCAGCAGTCGAGACCCGGGGATGAGTTGGGAGACCCAGTACTTC.

This sequence joins TRBV27 and TRBJ1-2, with 8 bases aligning to TRBD1. V was pared by 2 bases and J by 5 bases, with 7 bases of the junction left unmatched. The CDR3 is 15 amino acids. Germline V lookup: CDR1 MNHEY, CDR2 SMNVEV (reference sequence). CDR3 sequence: CASSLGQGRVYGYTF. For the CDR3, the DNA is TGTGCCAGCAGTTTAGGACAGGGTAGGGTTTATGGCTACACCTTC.

The chain couples TRBV3-1 to TRBJ1-4; D gene unclear. CDR3 size: 15 residues. From germline, CDR1 is LGHDT and CDR2 YNNKEL (reference sequence). V lost 3 bases, J lost 2 bases, and 10 bases lay in between. CDR3: CASSHYLATNEKLFF. The CDR3 DNA reads TGTGCCAGCAGCCATTACTTGGCCACTAATGAAAAACTGTTTTTT.

This clonotype was observed a few times. The CDR3 nucleotides are TGTGCCACCAGCAAACAGGGTCGGAGGGAAAAACTGTTTTTT. It translates to CATSKQGRREKLFF. The chain is built from TRBV15 and TRBJ1-4, with a tentative D call TRBD1 (6 bases). The CDR3 has 14 residues. Trimming took 4 bases from V and 8 from J, leaving 14 bases between them. Germline CDR1 reads LNHNV; CDR2 reads YYDKDF (reference sequence).

The V call is TRBV16, the J call TRBJ1-3; D gene uncertain. The CDR3 is 15 amino acids. The V end lost 0 bases, the J end lost 2 bases, and 8 bases lay between the germline ends. In germline, CDR1 is KGHSY, CDR2 FQNENV. CDR3 sequence (DNA): TGTGCCAGCAGCCAATCGTTGACAACTGGAAACACCATATATTTT. This gives the protein CASSQSLTTGNTIYF.

V usage is TRBV5-6 and J usage is TRBJ1-1; D uncertain. Germline V gene lookup returns CDR1 SGHDT and CDR2 YYEEEE. CDR3 length: 12 amino acids. The ends were cut back, 7 bases at V and 0 bases at J, with 7 bases in the middle. CDR3 nucleotide sequence: TGTGCCAGCTGGTCCATGAACACTGAAGCTTTCTTT. Protein: CASWSMNTEAFF.

This clonotype has a handful of counts. This chain connects TRBV18 to TRBJ2-4; D not certain. V was trimmed by 4 bases and J by 8 bases, leaving 6 bases between them. Germline-derived CDR1 and CDR2 are KGHSH and LQKENI. This CDR3 is 11 amino acids long. CDR3 DNA: TGTGCCAGCTCACTACGGTACATTCAGTACTTC. Translated, it gives CASSLRYIQYF.

The chain links TRBV12-3 or TRBV12-4 to TRBJ1-5, with D unresolved. This CDR3 is 12 amino acids long. Deletions cut 6 bases from V and 9 bases from J, with 12 bases between. CDR3 loop: CASRRSDRPQHF. The CDR3 coding sequence is TGTGCCAGCAGGCGGTCGGATCGGCCCCAGCATTTT.

The V and J genes are TRBV13 and TRBJ2-7, with D uncertain. Trimming removed 5 bases from V and 0 bases from J, with 17 bases in between. CDR1 is PRHDT, CDR2 FYEKMQ, per germline (reference sequence). The CDR3 runs to 16 residues. CDR3 in amino acids: CASSPVSWQISYEQYF. CDR3 coding DNA: TGTGCCAGCAGCCCCGTAAGTTGGCAGATCTCCTACGAGCAGTACTTC.

This clonotype has a handful of counts. The chain uses TRBV6-1 and TRBJ1-2, with D perhaps TRBD1 (5 bases). The CDR3 is 14 residues long. The germline V gene encodes CDR1 MNHNS and CDR2 SASEGT. The germline V and J ends were trimmed by 6 bases and 4 bases, with 15 bases remaining between them. The CDR3 nucleotides read TGTGCCAGCAGGCCTACAGGATCCGGCTATGGCTACACCTTC. Translation gives CASRPTGSGYGYTF.

The chain is built from TRBV27 and TRBJ1-4; D is unclear. The CDR3 contains 13 residues. The V end lost 2 bases, the J end lost 6 bases, and 7 bases lay between the germline ends. CDR1 and CDR2 from the germline V gene are MNHEY and SMNVEV (reference sequence). CDR3 in DNA: TGTGCCAGCAGTTTAGACGGAGATGAAAAACTGTTTTTT. Its protein is CASSLDGDEKLFF.

The chain recombines TRBV30 with TRBJ2-5; D is possibly TRBD2 (6 bases). Trimming shortened V by 5 bases and J by 1 base, and 17 bases separated the two germline ends. There are 15 residues in the CDR3. Per germline, CDR1 GTSNPN and CDR2 SVGIG (reference sequence). The CDR3 loop reads CAWLHPGRGQETQYF. As DNA, the CDR3 is TGTGCCTGGCTTCACCCCGGGCGGGGCCAAGAGACCCAGTACTTC.

A few counts support this clonotype. This chain uses TRBV18 with TRBJ1-5, with unresolved D. The CDR3 is 14 residues long. CDR1 and CDR2 (germline): KGHSH, LQKENI. V was shortened by 3 bases and J by 5 bases, with 11 bases between the two germline ends. The CDR3 DNA is TGTGCCAGCTCACCCTCACAGTGGGATCAGCCCCAGCATTTT. Amino acid sequence: CASSPSQWDQPQHF.

The genes are TRBV28 and TRBJ2-7; D uncertain. Germline-derived CDR1 and CDR2 are MDHEN and SYDVKM. Trimming pared 3 bases from V and 2 bases from J, leaving 17 bases between. CDR3 length equals 16 residues. CDR3 loop: CASSLGIHRSAYEQYF. The CDR3 bases are TGTGCCAGCAGTTTGGGGATCCACCGGAGCGCCTACGAGCAGTACTTC.

The chain employs TRBV29-1 and TRBJ1-1; a possible D gene is TRBD1 (5 bases). Trimming took 8 bases from V and 1 from J, leaving 11 bases between them. The CDR3 sequence is 12 residues long. Germline lookup yields CDR1 SQVTM and CDR2 ANQGSEA. DNA of the CDR3: TGCAGCTCTGGGACGGCGAACACTGAAGCTTTCTTT. It yields the protein CSSGTANTEAFF.